A selection of T cell receptor beta chains follows, all from one sample in a study of blood T cell repertoires in COVID-19. Sequencing was performed with immunoSEQ multiplex PCR; in TCRdb, only in-frame clones are kept and a portion is missing. The sample lists about 150,000 clones; approximately 90% were seen once. Source material: PBMCs or T cells enriched from blood (not recorded which). The receptors were gathered from a woman aged 40 to 50 who had been exposed to COVID-19. CDR3s include the opening cysteine and the closing phenylalanine or tryptophan. The D gene is left open where the match is weak. The size of a clone is reported for some rows only, either as once, few or many, or as a class for expanded clones.

13 | TRBJ1-4 | TRBV2 | TRBD1 | NA | TGTGCCAAATCCGGGACAGGGGATGAAAAACTGTTTTTT | CAKSGTGDEKLFF
13 | TRBJ1-1 | TRBV4-3 | NA | once | TGCGCCAGCAGCCCAGGATTCGGCACTGAAGCTTTCTTT | CASSPGFGTEAFF
13 | TRBJ2-3 | TRBV11-2 | NA | NA | TGTGCCAGCAGCTTTCCGCTAGCCTCTATGCAGTATTTT | CASSFPLASMQYF
16 | TRBJ2-1 | TRBV6-2/TRBV6-3 | TRBD2 | once | TGTGCCAGCAGTCTCCCGGCTAGCGGGAGGCGGGATGAGCAGTTCTTC | CASSLPASGRRDEQFF
13 | TRBJ2-7 | TRBV5-4 | TRBD2 | NA | TGTGCCAGCGTAGCAAGCGGGGGGAACGAGCAGTACTTC | CASVASGGNEQYF
13 | TRBJ1-1 | TRBV3-1/TRBV3-2 | NA | NA | TGTGCCAGCAGCCGCCCGGGGGGAGGTGAAGCTTTCTTT | CASSRPGGGEAFF
13 | TRBJ1-1 | TRBV6-5 | NA | NA | TGTGCCAGCACCGGAACAGGTAGTACTGAAGCTTTCTTT | CASTGTGSTEAFF
15 | TRBJ2-1 | TRBV28 | NA | NA | TGTGCCAGCGTAGAGGCGGGACGTCCCTACAATGAGCAGTTCTTC | CASVEAGRPYNEQFF
12 | TRBJ1-2 | TRBV19 | NA | NA | TGTGCCAGTACCGCTGGAGGCTATGGCTACACCTTC | CASTAGGYGYTF
15 | TRBJ1-4 | TRBV5-6 | TRBD1 | NA | TGTGCCAGCAGCTTGGGGGGACAGCTTAATGAAAAACTGTTTTTT | CASSLGGQLNEKLFF
15 | TRBJ1-1 | TRBV6-5 | TRBD1 | NA | TGTGCCAGCAGTCATACAGGGGGGACGGGCACTGAAGCTTTCTTT | CASSHTGGTGTEAFF
17 | TRBJ2-7 | TRBV3-1/TRBV3-2 | TRBD2 | NA | TGTGCCAGCAGCCTCCGGCCCACTAGCGGAAGCTCCTACGAGCAGTACTTC | CASSLRPTSGSSYEQYF
15 | TRBJ2-2 | TRBV10-2 | NA | NA | TGCGCCAGCAGTGACAGGGGGGCGAACACCGGGGAGCTGTTTTTT | CASSDRGANTGELFF
16 | TRBJ2-5 | TRBV7-2 | NA | NA | TGTGCCAGCAGCTCACGGCAGGGGGGATTTCAAGAGACCCAGTACTTC | CASSSRQGGFQETQYF
13 | TRBJ1-2 | TRBV5-4 | NA | once | TGTGCCAGCAGCTTTCGGGCAGGGGACGGCTACACCTTC | CASSFRAGDGYTF
13 | TRBJ2-5 | TRBV19 | NA | NA | TGTGCCAGTAATAGGGGAAGAGAAGAGACCCAGTACTTC | CASNRGREETQYF
13 | TRBJ1-1 | TRBV28 | NA | NA | TGTGCCAGCAGTAGAGGGCTGAACACTGAAGCTTTCTTT | CASSRGLNTEAFF
14 | TRBJ2-5 | TRBV7-2 | TRBD1 | NA | TGTGCCAGCAGCACAGGGACAGGGAGGAAGACCCAGTACTTC | CASSTGTGRKTQYF
18 | TRBJ2-3 | TRBV4-2 | TRBD2 | NA | TGTGCCAGCAGCCAAATGCCTAGCGGGGGATATAGCACAGATACGCAGTATTTT | CASSQMPSGGYSTDTQYF
15 | TRBJ2-1 | TRBV27 | NA | NA | TGTGCCAGCACCTCCGGGGGATTCTCCTACAATGAGCAGTTCTTC | CASTSGGFSYNEQFF
13 | TRBJ2-7 | TRBV5-1 | NA | NA | TGCGCCAGCAGCTTGGTGGCAGAGCGCGAGCAGTACTTC | CASSLVAEREQYF
12 | TRBJ2-1 | TRBV6-5 | NA | NA | TGTGCCAGCAGTTACGAGGGTAATGAGCAGTTCTTC | CASSYEGNEQFF
13 | TRBJ1-5 | TRBV24-1 | TRBD1 | NA | TGTGCCGCTAAACAGGGGCCCCATCAGCCCCAGCATTTT | CAAKQGPHQPQHF
12 | TRBJ1-2 | TRBV2 | TRBD1 | NA | TGTGCCAGCAGACAGGGGGACTATGGCTACACCTTC | CASRQGDYGYTF
14 | TRBJ2-7 | TRBV27 | TRBD1 | NA | TGTGCCAGCAGACACAGGGGCCATTCCTACGAGCAGTACTTC | CASRHRGHSYEQYF
15 | TRBJ2-3 | TRBV4-3 | NA | NA | TGCGCCAGCAGCCAAGATACGCAGGGCCCAGATACGCAGTATTTT | CASSQDTQGPDTQYF
15 | TRBJ2-3 | TRBV6-5 | TRBD2 | once | TGTGCCAGCAGCCAGACTAGCGGGGGGTTGGATACGCAGTATTTT | CASSQTSGGLDTQYF
14 | TRBJ2-1 | TRBV2 | TRBD2 | NA | TGTGCCGGGAAACCGGGACTAGCGACGAATGAGCAGTTCTTC | CAGKPGLATNEQFF